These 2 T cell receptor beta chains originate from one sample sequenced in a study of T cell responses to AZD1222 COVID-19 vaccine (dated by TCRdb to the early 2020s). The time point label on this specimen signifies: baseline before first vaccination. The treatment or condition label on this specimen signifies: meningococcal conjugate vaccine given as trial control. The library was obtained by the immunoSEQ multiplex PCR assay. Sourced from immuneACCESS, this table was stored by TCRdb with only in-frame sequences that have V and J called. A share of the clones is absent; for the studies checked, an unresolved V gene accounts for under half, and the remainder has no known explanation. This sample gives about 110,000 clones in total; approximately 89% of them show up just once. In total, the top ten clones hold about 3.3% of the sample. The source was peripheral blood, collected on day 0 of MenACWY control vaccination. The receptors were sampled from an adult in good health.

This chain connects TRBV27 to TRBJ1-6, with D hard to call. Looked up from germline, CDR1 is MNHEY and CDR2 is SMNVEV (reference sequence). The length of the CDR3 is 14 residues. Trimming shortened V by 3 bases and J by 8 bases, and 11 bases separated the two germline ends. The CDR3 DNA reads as TGTGCCAGCAGTTTCCGACTACGCGATTCACCCCTCCACTTT. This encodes CASSFRLRDSPLHF.

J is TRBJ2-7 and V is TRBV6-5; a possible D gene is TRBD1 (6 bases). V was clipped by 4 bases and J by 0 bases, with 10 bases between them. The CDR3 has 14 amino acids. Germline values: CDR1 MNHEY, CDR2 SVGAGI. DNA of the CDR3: TGTGCCAGCAGTTTTTTGGACAGCTCCTACGAGCAGTACTTC. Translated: CASSFLDSSYEQYF.